This T cell receptor (beta chain) was observed in a study of early T cells in non-severe SARS-CoV-2 infection. MiXCR, run by TCRdb on the 5' RACE reads, gives a single entry per CDR3 protein. The sample lists around 76,000 distinct CDR3 sequences; about 11% were seen once. This CDR3 comprises 15 residues. Germline CDR1 is MNHEY and CDR2 is SMNVEV (reference sequence). The germline V and J ends were trimmed by 6 bases and 0 bases, with 14 bases remaining between them. What was sequenced was whole blood. The sequence derives from an adult who was a healthcare worker with PCR-confirmed SARS-CoV-2 infection or an uninfected control (not recorded which). The rearrangement links TRBV27 to TRBJ1-1; TRBD1 might be the D (6 bases). As DNA, the CDR3 is TGTGCCAGCAGACTCCGGGGGGCCATGAACACTGAAGCTTTCTTT. It codes for CASRLRGAMNTEAFF.